These T cell receptor beta chains were read from a single sample in a study of blood T cell repertoires in COVID-19. TCRdb's copy holds only in-frame clones and misses some; the assay was immunoSEQ multiplex PCR. The table has about 85,000 clones, about 83% seen once. The sample consisted of peripheral blood. The receptors stem from a man aged 55 to 70 with acute or convalescent COVID-19. Each CDR3 is given with its conserved first and last residue. Fields, in order: clone size, D gene, J gene, V gene, CDR3 DNA, CDR3 protein. A D gene is named only where the DNA matches it firmly. Not all rows give a size; the values are once, few, many and, for expanded clones, a class.

- - TRBJ1-4 TRBV7-2 TGTGCCAGCAGCTTAGACAGGTCTGCAACTAATGAAAAACTGTTTTTT CASSLDRSATNEKLFF
- - TRBJ2-6 TRBV6-5 TGTGCCAGCACCTCACTCGGGGCCAACGTCCTGACTTTC CASTSLGANVLTF
- - TRBJ1-6 TRBV3-1/TRBV3-2 TGTGCCAGCAGCCAAGAAGGGGGTGGTAATTCACCCCTCCACTTT CASSQEGGGNSPLHF
- - TRBJ2-1 TRBV4-3 TGCGCCAGCAGCCGCGGGACCGCCAATGAGCAGTTCTTC CASSRGTANEQFF
large - TRBJ2-7 TRBV11-2 TGTGCCAGCAGCTTGATTCCAGGAATGCACGAGCAGTACTTC CASSLIPGMHEQYF
- TRBD2 TRBJ2-1 TRBV11-2 TGTGCCAGCACACCGACTAGCGGGGGGGTTGATGAGCAGTTCTTC CASTPTSGGVDEQFF
few - TRBJ1-2 TRBV14 TGTGCCAGCAGCCAAGACCCCGGGGAGGGGCAAGGCTACACCTTC CASSQDPGEGQGYTF
- - TRBJ1-2 TRBV7-2 TGTGCCAGCAGCTTAGGGCGTGAGGTTCGTGGCTACACCTTC CASSLGREVRGYTF
- TRBD1 TRBJ1-2 TRBV9 TGTGCCAGCAGCGCTGGGACAGGGGAGTATGGCTACACCTTC CASSAGTGEYGYTF
- - TRBJ1-1 TRBV7-9 TGTGCCAGCAGGCGGACAGATCAGAACACTGAAGCTTTCTTT CASRRTDQNTEAFF
- - TRBJ1-1 TRBV19 TGTGCCAGTAGTATAGATACTGAGGAGGGGTGGAACACTGAAGCTTTCTTT CASSIDTEEGWNTEAFF
- - TRBJ2-7 TRBV6-5 TGTGCCAGCAGTTACTCGTTGTTGGTCGGTGCGGGGGAGCAGTACTTC CASSYSLLVGAGEQYF
- TRBD1 TRBJ1-6 TRBV7-9 TGTGCCAGCAATGAACAGGGGGGGGTTAATTCACCCCTCCACTTT CASNEQGGVNSPLHF
few - TRBJ1-6 TRBV10-3 TGTGCCACCCGCCCCGGGGGTGGCGACTCCTATAATTCACCCCTCCACTTT CATRPGGGDSYNSPLHF
- TRBD2 TRBJ2-3 TRBV24-1 TGTGCCACCAGTGATTCCTGGCCCGGGGGGGTCACCTACGCTACGCAGTATTTT CATSDSWPGGVTYATQYF
- TRBD1 TRBJ1-1 TRBV20-1 TGCAGTGCTACGGGACAGACTGAAGCTTTCTTT CSATGQTEAFF
- - TRBJ1-5 TRBV30 TGTGCCTGGAGTGACGGGAGGAATCAGCCCCAGCATTTT CAWSDGRNQPQHF
- - TRBJ1-1 TRBV6-2/TRBV6-3 TGTGCCAGCAGTCAGGGTTGGGTCACTGAAGCTTTCTTT CASSQGWVTEAFF
- TRBD1 TRBJ1-5 TRBV9 TGTGCCAGCAGCGTGGCCGGGACAGATCAGCCCCAGCATTTT CASSVAGTDQPQHF
- - TRBJ1-2 TRBV5-4 TGTGCCAGCAGCTTGGACGGAGAACGAGGTGGCTACACCTTC CASSLDGERGGYTF
- TRBD2 TRBJ2-5 TRBV4-2 TGTGCCAGCAGCCAGACCCAAGCGGGGGAATTAGAGACCCAGTACTTC CASSQTQAGELETQYF
few - TRBJ2-2 TRBV29-1 TGCAGCGCCGACAGGAACACCGGGGAGCTGTTTTTT CSADRNTGELFF
once TRBD2 TRBJ2-7 TRBV7-2 TGTGCCAGCAGCCCTGGACTAGCGGGGGGGGACGAGCAGTACTTC CASSPGLAGGDEQYF
- - TRBJ1-5 TRBV30 TGTGCCTGGAGTGTGGACGCCGGCGAGGGGCCCCAGCATTTT CAWSVDAGEGPQHF
- - TRBJ2-2 TRBV5-1 TGCGCCAGCAGCTTGGCCGGGACGAACACCGGGGAGCTGTTTTTT CASSLAGTNTGELFF
- TRBD1 TRBJ2-7 TRBV28 TGTGCCAGCAGTTTTGGCAGGGGGTACTCCTACGAGCAGTACTTC CASSFGRGYSYEQYF
- TRBD1 TRBJ1-6 TRBV5-1 TGCGCCAGCAGCCTCGTCATGCAGGGGGATTCACCCCTCCACTTT CASSLVMQGDSPLHF